This TCR beta chain was profiled in a study of CD8 T cells in Susac syndrome. Whole-study findings and limits: Individuals included in the TCR sequencing and HLA analysis were acknowledged by the study to be relatively few in number.

With random hexamers, roughly 0.5 to 1 ug RNA was reverse transcribed. Multiplex immunoSEQ PCR targeted 54 Vbeta and 13 Jbeta TCR beta segments. TCRdb reprocessed the immunoSEQ multiplex PCR reads via MiXCR and lists one record per CDR3 protein. This sample carries about 150,000 distinct CDR3 sequences, approximately 96% of them seen once, and the ten largest clones take 0.21%. Details on this clonotype: Antigen unknown.

Germline loops: CDR1 PRHDT, CDR2 FYEKMQ (reference sequence). The CDR3 consists of 14 residues. With 4 bases clipped from V and 1 base from J, the junction kept 2 bases outside the gene matches. Sequencing of TCR beta was performed on blood CD8+ and CD4+ T cells. The rearrangement joins TRBV13 to TRBJ1-2, with 8 bases lining up with TRBD1. Sequencing used CD8+ T cells from PBMCs. The clonotype was recovered from a human donor with multiple sclerosis. Here the CDR3 reads CASSSDRGNYGYTF. The CDR3 bases are TGTGCCAGCAGCTCCGACAGGGGTAACTATGGCTACACCTTC.